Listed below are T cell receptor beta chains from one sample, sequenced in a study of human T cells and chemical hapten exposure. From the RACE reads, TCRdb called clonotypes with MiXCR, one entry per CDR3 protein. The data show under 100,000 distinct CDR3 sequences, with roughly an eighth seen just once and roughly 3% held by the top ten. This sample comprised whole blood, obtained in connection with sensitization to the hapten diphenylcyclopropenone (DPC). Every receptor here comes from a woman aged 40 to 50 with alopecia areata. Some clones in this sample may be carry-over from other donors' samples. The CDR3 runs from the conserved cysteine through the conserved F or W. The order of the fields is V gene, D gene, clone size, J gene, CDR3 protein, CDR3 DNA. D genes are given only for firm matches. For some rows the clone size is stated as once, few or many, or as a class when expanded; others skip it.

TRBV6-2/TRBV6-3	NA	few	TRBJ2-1	CASALGGHEQFF	TGTGCCAGCGCCCTGGGGGGGCATGAGCAGTTCTTC
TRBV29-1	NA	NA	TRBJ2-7	CSARVGTDREQYF	TGCAGCGCGAGAGTAGGGACGGATAGAGAGCAGTACTTC
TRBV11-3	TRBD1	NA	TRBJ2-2	CASSRGQGNTGELFF	TGTGCCAGCAGCCGAGGACAGGGAAACACCGGGGAGCTGTTTTTT
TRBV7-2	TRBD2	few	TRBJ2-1	CASSPGLAGVREQFF	TGTGCCAGCAGCCCGGGACTAGCGGGCGTGAGGGAGCAGTTCTTC
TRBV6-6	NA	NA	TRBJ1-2	CASSDGTAFRGYTF	TGTGCCAGCAGTGACGGGACTGCATTTCGGGGCTACACCTTC
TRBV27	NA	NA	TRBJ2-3	CASSSIREADTQYF	TGTGCCAGCAGTTCTATCAGGGAGGCAGATACGCAGTATTTT
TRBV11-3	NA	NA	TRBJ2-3	CASSKGGQGKDTQYF	TGTGCCAGCAGCAAAGGCGGCCAGGGGAAGGATACGCAGTATTTT
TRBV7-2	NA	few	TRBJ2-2	CASSLSPGGGTGELFF	TGTGCCAGCAGCTTATCACCAGGGGGAGGGACCGGGGAGCTGTTTTTT
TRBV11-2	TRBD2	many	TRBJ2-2	CASSRYSGLNTGELFF	TGTGCCAGCAGCAGATATAGCGGGCTTAACACCGGGGAGCTGTTTTTT
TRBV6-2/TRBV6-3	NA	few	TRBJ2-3	CASSRDFTDTQYF	TGTGCCAGCTCCCGGGACTTCACAGATACGCAGTATTTT
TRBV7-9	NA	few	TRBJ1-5	CASNQGKGQPQHF	TGTGCCAGCAACCAGGGTAAAGGTCAGCCCCAGCATTTT
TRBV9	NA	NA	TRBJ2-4	CASSSSGIQYF	TGTGCCAGCAGCTCCAGTGGCATTCAGTACTTC
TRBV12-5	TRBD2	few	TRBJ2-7	CASGVAGGLHEQYF	TGTGCTAGTGGGGTAGCGGGGGGGCTCCACGAGCAGTACTTC
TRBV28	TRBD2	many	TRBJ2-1	CASRGETSDLAEQFF	TGTGCCAGCAGGGGGGAGACTAGCGACTTAGCTGAGCAGTTCTTC
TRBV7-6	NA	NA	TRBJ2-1	CASSLGQLRGDEQFF	TGTGCCAGCAGCTTAGGGCAACTCCGGGGCGATGAGCAGTTCTTC
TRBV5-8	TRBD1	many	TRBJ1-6	CASSQATGVRNNSPLHF	TGTGCCAGCAGCCAAGCAACAGGGGTTCGGAATAATTCACCCCTCCACTTT
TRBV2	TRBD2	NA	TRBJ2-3	CASSDAGGRTDTQYF	TGTGCCAGCAGTGACGCGGGAGGCCGCACAGATACGCAGTATTTT
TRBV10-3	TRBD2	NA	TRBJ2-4	CATGGTVLAKNIQYF	TGTGCCACCGGGGGGACGGTCCTAGCCAAAAACATTCAGTACTTC
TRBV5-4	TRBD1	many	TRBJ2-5	CASRVGQEPVGTQYF	TGTGCCAGCAGGGTGGGACAGGAGCCCGTCGGGACCCAGTACTTC
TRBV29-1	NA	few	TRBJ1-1	CSVEDPGEGTEAFF	TGCAGCGTTGAAGATCCAGGGGAAGGCACTGAAGCTTTCTTT
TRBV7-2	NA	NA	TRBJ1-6	CASSFPPRGGSPLHF	TGTGCCAGCAGCTTCCCCCCCAGGGGTGGTTCACCCCTCCACTTT
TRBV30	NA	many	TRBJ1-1	CAWCQDFMNTEAFF	TGTGCCTGGTGCCAAGACTTCATGAACACTGAAGCTTTCTTT
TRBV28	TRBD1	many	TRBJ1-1	CASSPTRTGNMNTEAFF	TGTGCCAGCAGTCCCACCCGGACAGGGAACATGAACACTGAAGCTTTCTTT
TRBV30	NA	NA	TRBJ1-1	CAWSVRAIEAFF	TGTGCCTGGAGTGTTCGGGCCATCGAAGCTTTCTTT
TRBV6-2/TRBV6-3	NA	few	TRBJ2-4	CASSHGATGNIQYF	TGTGCCAGCAGCCACGGGGCGACGGGAAACATTCAGTACTTC
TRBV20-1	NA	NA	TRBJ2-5	CSARAGSQETQYF	TGCAGTGCTAGAGCCGGGAGCCAAGAGACCCAGTACTTC
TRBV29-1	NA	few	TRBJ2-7	CSVVGAPSSYEQYF	TGCAGCGTTGTTGGGGCGCCCAGCTCCTACGAGCAGTACTTC
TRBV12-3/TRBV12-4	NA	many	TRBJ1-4	CASSSADRLGIDEKLFF	TGTGCCAGCAGTTCCGCCGACAGGTTGGGGATAGATGAAAAACTGTTTTTT
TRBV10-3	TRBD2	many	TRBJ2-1	CAISASSGGVYNEQFF	TGTGCCATCAGTGCTTCTAGCGGGGGGGTTTACAATGAGCAGTTCTTC
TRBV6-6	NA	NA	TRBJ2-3	CASSQAKMPPDTQYF	TGTGCCAGCAGCCAAGCAAAGATGCCGCCAGATACGCAGTATTTT
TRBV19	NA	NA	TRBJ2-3	CASSPKTSTDTQYF	TGTGCCAGTAGTCCTAAGACTAGCACAGATACGCAGTATTTT
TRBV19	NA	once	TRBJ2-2	CASSIWGTGELFF	TGTGCCAGTAGTATATGGGGCACCGGGGAGCTGTTTTTT
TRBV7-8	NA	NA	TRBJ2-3	CASSAGDRGTDTQYF	TGTGCCAGCAGCGCTGGCGATCGGGGGACAGATACGCAGTATTTT
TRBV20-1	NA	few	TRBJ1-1	CSARSGSSEAFF	TGCAGTGCTAGGTCAGGGTCTAGTGAAGCTTTCTTT
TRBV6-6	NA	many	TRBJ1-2	CASYLYGYTF	TGTGCCAGCTACCTCTATGGCTACACCTTC
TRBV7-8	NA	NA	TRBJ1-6	CASSFMRGTRALHF	TGTGCCAGCAGCTTTATGAGAGGCACTAGGGCCCTCCACTTT
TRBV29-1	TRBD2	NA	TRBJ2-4	CSVVVGGVAKNIQYF	TGCAGCGTTGTGGTCGGGGGGGTAGCCAAAAACATTCAGTACTTC
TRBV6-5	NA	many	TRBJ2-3	CASRKIDSTDTQYF	TGTGCCAGCAGGAAGATAGACAGCACAGATACGCAGTATTTT
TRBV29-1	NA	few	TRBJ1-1	CSVDSYTEAFF	TGCAGCGTTGACTCTTACACTGAAGCTTTCTTT
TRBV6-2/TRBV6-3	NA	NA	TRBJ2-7	CASSYMSGGPYEQYF	TGTGCCAGCAGTTACATGTCGGGCGGGCCCTACGAGCAGTACTTC
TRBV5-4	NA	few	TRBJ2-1	CASSSRGPSSYNEQFF	TGTGCCAGCAGCTCTCGGGGACCAAGCTCCTACAATGAGCAGTTCTTC
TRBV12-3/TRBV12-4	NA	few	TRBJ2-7	CASAGAVTYEQYF	TGTGCCAGCGCTGGGGCGGTAACCTACGAGCAGTACTTC
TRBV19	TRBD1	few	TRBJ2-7	CASSTAGDRDHEQYF	TGTGCCAGTAGTACCGCCGGGGACAGGGACCACGAGCAGTACTTC
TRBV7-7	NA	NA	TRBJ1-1	CASSPWDSMITEAFF	TGTGCCAGCAGCCCCTGGGATTCTATGATCACTGAAGCTTTCTTT
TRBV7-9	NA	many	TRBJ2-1	CASSQTQSGHSYNEQFF	TGTGCCAGCAGCCAAACCCAGAGCGGCCACTCCTACAATGAGCAGTTCTTC
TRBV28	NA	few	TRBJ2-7	CATLPTVAYEQYF	TGTGCCACCCTCCCTACAGTAGCCTACGAGCAGTACTTC
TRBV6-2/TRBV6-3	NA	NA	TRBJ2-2	CASSYPSGEPRKNTGELFF	TGTGCCAGCAGTTACCCCTCGGGGGAGCCGCGTAAAAACACCGGGGAGCTGTTTTTT
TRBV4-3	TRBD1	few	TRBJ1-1	CASSQDDRGYTEAFF	TGCGCCAGCAGCCAAGATGACAGGGGTTACACTGAAGCTTTCTTT
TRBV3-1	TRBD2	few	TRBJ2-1	CASSDPSGTNNEQFF	TGTGCCAGCAGCGATCCTAGCGGGACAAACAATGAGCAGTTCTTC
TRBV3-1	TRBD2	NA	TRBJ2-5	CASSSTSGVGGETQYF	TGTGCCAGCAGCTCGACTAGCGGGGTTGGGGGAGAGACCCAGTACTTC
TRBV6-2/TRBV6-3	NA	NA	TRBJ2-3	CASSYGLPTSTDTQYF	TGTGCCAGCAGTTATGGTTTACCTACTAGCACAGATACGCAGTATTTT
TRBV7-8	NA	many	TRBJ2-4	CASSSRGAQGPNIQYF	TGTGCCAGCAGCTCGCGAGGGGCTCAGGGGCCAAACATTCAGTACTTC
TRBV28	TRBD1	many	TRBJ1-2	CASSLRGWDRSARGGYGYTF	TGTGCCAGCAGTTTACGAGGATGGGACAGGTCCGCCCGAGGAGGCTATGGCTACACCTTC
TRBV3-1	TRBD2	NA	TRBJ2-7	CASSRGLAGADEQYF	TGTGCCAGCAGCCGGGGACTAGCGGGAGCCGACGAGCAGTACTTC
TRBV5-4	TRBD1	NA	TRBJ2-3	CASSFRTGGGDTQYF	TGTGCCAGCAGCTTCAGGACAGGGGGTGGAGATACGCAGTATTTT
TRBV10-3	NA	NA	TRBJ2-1	CAISEYNEQFF	TGTGCCATCAGTGAGTACAATGAGCAGTTCTTC
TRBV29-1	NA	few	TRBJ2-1	CSAGRDQNNEQFF	TGCAGCGCCGGTCGGGACCAAAACAATGAGCAGTTCTTC